This T cell receptor beta chain was sequenced for a study of blood T cell repertoires in COVID-19. Study overall: Whether acute or convalescent, the COVID-19 samples came from the United States, Italy and Spain. The cDNA or gDNA used as material had been derived from T cells, B-cell-depleted T cells, or PBMCs.

This CDR3 has 13 residues. Germline values: CDR1 SGHDN, CDR2 FVKESK. V dropped 4 bases and J dropped 0 bases, with 6 bases sitting between them. In the authors' workflow: The assay estimated nucleated cells by amplifying reference gene primers. The table came from immunoSEQ multiplex PCR; TCRdb's copy has only in-frame clones and leaves some out. The V and J calls and the clone size are those of that table, but D and trimming were determined from the DNA. The sample has about 160,000 clones, around four fifths seen once. Input material: peripheral blood. The source is a man between 65 and 85 years old with acute or convalescent COVID-19. The chain is built from TRBV14 and TRBJ1-1, with a weak D call TRBD1 (5 bases). CDR3 residues: CASSLGLNTEAFF. The CDR3 DNA reads as TGTGCCAGCAGCCTGGGGCTGAACACTGAAGCTTTCTTT.